Shown below are 17 T cell receptor beta chains from a single sample sequenced in a study of tumor-infiltrating lymphocytes in primary liver carcinoma. TCR beta cDNA came from around 500 ng total RNA, primed with a constant-region primer. Slightly modified ARM-PCR served as the procedure for the TCR beta libraries. These libraries came from three rounds of nested multiplex PCR. Researchers ran the first two PCR rounds for ten to eleven cycles each with TRBV1-TRBV30 forward primers and a C-beta reverse primer. MiXCR, applied by TCRdb to the multiplex PCR reads, yields one record per CDR3 protein. The sample lists 95,000 to 150,000 distinct CDR3 sequences, 64% occurring once. From about 19-30 mg of unsorted bulk tissue, DNA and RNA were co-extracted together. The specimen was liver tumor tissue from sampling region 3. Subset of the sample: tumor region T3, left-lateral pole. All receptors derive from a woman aged 55 to 70 with primary liver carcinoma and hepatitis B virus infection.

In its sample, this clonotype was seen once. The conserved final phenylalanine or tryptophan is absent from the CDR3, which likely points to a read error. The genes are TRBV11-3 and TRBJ2-5, with a weak D call TRBD1 (5 bases). CDR3 length equals 13 residues. Germline V gene data show CDR1 as SGHNT and CDR2 as YENEEA. Trimming left V 8 bases short and J 2 bases short, with 12 bases between. The chain's CDR3 is CASCIAGQETQYL. Written as DNA, the CDR3 is TGTGCCAGCTGCATAGCAGGGCAAGAGACCCAGTACCTC.

Concerning this clonotype: An end of the junction does not agree with germline; a read error may underlie this. This chain links TRBV11-1 with TRBJ1-1; D unclear. The CDR3 spans 14 residues. CDR1 SGHAT and CDR2 FQDESV come from the germline V gene (reference sequence). The CDR3 here is CVSSFGRGGTEAFF. The CDR3 DNA follows: TGTGTCAGCAGCTTCGGCAGAGGAGGAACTGAAGCTTTCTTT.

This chain links TRBV6-5 with TRBJ1-2, with 7 bases that match TRBD1. The V segment lost 6 bases and the J segment 10 bases; nucleotides outside the gene matches: 17. From germline, CDR1 is MNHEY and CDR2 SVGAGI. The CDR3 loop spans 15 amino acids. The CDR3 DNA is TGTGCCAGCAGATATCAACAGGGGCGGGTCGGTGACTACACCTTC. Encoded protein: CASRYQQGRVGDYTF.

The chain recombines TRBV7-8 with TRBJ2-7; the D is unclear. There are 14 residues in the CDR3. Between the trimmed V and J ends, which lost 4 bases and 2 bases, there was a span of 12 bases. Germline CDR1 is SGHVS and CDR2 is FQNEAQ. The CDR3 spells CASSSSGGAYEQYF. The CDR3 DNA reads TGTGCCAGCAGCTCCAGTGGTGGTGCCTACGAGCAGTACTTC.

This clonotype has a count of ten or more. V gene TRBV5-1 combines with J gene TRBJ1-4, with D uncertain. Trimming cost V 4 bases and J 8 bases, with 9 bases left between them. CDR1 and CDR2 from the germline V gene are SGHRS and YFSETQ. The CDR3 totals 12 residues. CDR3 amino acids: CASSDYREKLFF. The CDR3 bases are TGCGCCAGCAGCGATTACAGAGAAAAACTGTTTTTT.

CDR3 loop: CASSTDIGETQYF. The CDR3 region has the DNA TGTGCCAGCTCAACGGACATCGGTGAGACCCAGTACTTC. The V call is TRBV18, the J call TRBJ2-5; D may be TRBD1 (5 bases). The CDR3 consists of 13 residues. Deletions cut 5 bases from V and 5 bases from J, with 12 bases between. Germline CDR1 and CDR2: KGHSH and LQKENI.

Note on this clonotype: The conserved phenylalanine or tryptophan is not found at the CDR3 terminus, so this likely reflects a read error. This rearrangement joins TRBV6-5 to TRBJ2-1; D possibly corresponds to TRBD2 (6 bases). The V and J ends lost 4 bases and 7 bases respectively, with 14 bases between them. In germline, CDR1 is MNHEY, CDR2 SVGAGI. The CDR3 is 14 residues long. In nucleotides, the CDR3 is TGTGCCAGCAGTTCGGGACTCTCTAGGAATGAGCAGTTCTCC. Its protein is CASSSGLSRNEQFS.

This clonotype was observed at least ten times. This rearrangement joins TRBV6-5 to TRBJ1-2; perhaps TRBD1 as D (5 bases). The CDR3 consists of 14 residues. Germline loops: CDR1 MNHEY, CDR2 SVGAGI. Trimming cost V 5 bases and J 4 bases, with 14 bases left between them. CDR3 coding DNA: TGTGCCAGCAGTCCCGCCGGACACATCTATGGCTACACCTTC. This encodes CASSPAGHIYGYTF.

The chain has TRBV29-1 and TRBJ2-1, with D tentatively TRBD2 (6 bases). The germline V gene has CDR1 SQVTM and CDR2 ANQGSEA. The V end lost 5 bases, the J end lost 1 base, and 30 bases lay between the germline ends. The CDR3 is made up of 20 amino acids. CDR3 loop: CSVPALGVRESRKSYNEQFF. In DNA form, the CDR3 reads TGCAGCGTTCCCGCGTTGGGTGTTCGGGAGAGCAGAAAATCCTACAATGAGCAGTTCTTC.

V gene TRBV10-3 combines with J gene TRBJ1-5, with D possibly being TRBD1 (6 bases). CDR1 and CDR2 (germline): ENHRY, SYGVKD. Trimming stripped 6 bases from V and 6 bases from J, with 12 bases between. The CDR3 has 13 amino acids. CDR3 residues: CAISELGGQPQHF. DNA for the CDR3: TGTGCCATCAGCGAACTAGGGGGTCAGCCCCAGCATTTT.

This clonotype came up a few times. The chain is built from TRBV2 and TRBJ2-1; D may be TRBD1 (6 bases). Trimming removed 7 bases at V and 10 bases at J, with 11 bases between. The CDR3 has 11 residues. Germline lookup yields CDR1 SNHLY and CDR2 FYNNEI. The DNA for the CDR3 is TGTGCCAGCACCCAGGGGCGGGAGCAGTTCTTC. Translated, it gives CASTQGREQFF.

Concerning this clonotype: It may be a read error: a sequence one base away is much more abundant. The J gene is TRBJ1-4, the V gene TRBV29-1, with D perhaps TRBD1 (5 bases). The CDR3 has 11 residues. Germline CDR1 SQVTM, CDR2 ANQGSEA. Trimming stripped 5 bases from V and 9 bases from J, with 10 bases between. CDR3 nucleotides: TGCAGCGTTTACGGGGGTAAAAAACTGTTTTTT. Its protein product is CSVYGGKKLFF. The variable domain in full, with the rest retrieved from reference TRBV29-1 and TRBJ1-4, is SAVISQKPSRDICQRGTSLTIQCQVDSQVTMMFWYRQQPGQSLTLIATANQGSEATYESGFVIDKFPISRPNLTFSTLTVSNMSPEDSSIYLCSVYGGKKLFFGSGTQLSVL.

In the case of this clonotype: This is likely a read error, given that the CDR3 carries no conserved phenylalanine or tryptophan at its end. The chain joins TRBV11-2 to TRBJ2-7; D possibly uses TRBD1 or TRBD2 (6 bases each). The CDR3 is 13 amino acids. Germline CDR1 reads SGHAT; CDR2 reads FQNNGV. V was clipped by 4 bases and J by 2 bases, with 9 bases between them. The DNA of the CDR3 is TGTGCCAGCAGCTATGGGGGGCCCTACGAGCAGTACTTG. Translated, it gives CASSYGGPYEQYL.

Remarks on this clonotype: This could be a read error, since a much larger clone is one nucleotide away. The chain couples TRBV5-6 to TRBJ2-1; 9 nucleotides agree with TRBD2. The CDR3 consists of 14 residues. Per germline, CDR1 SGHDT and CDR2 YYEEEE. V was pared by 1 base and J by 10 bases, with 6 bases of the junction left unmatched. CDR3 coding DNA: TGTGCCAGCAGCTTGAGGGTAGCGGGGGTAGAGCAGTTCTTC. Its protein product is CASSLRVAGVEQFF.

Remarks on this clonotype: The conserved closing phenylalanine or tryptophan is absent in this CDR3, likely reflecting a read error. J is TRBJ1-1 and V is TRBV7-9; 8 nucleotides align to TRBD1. The germline gives CDR1 SEHNR, CDR2 FQNEAQ (reference sequence). The CDR3 extends over 16 amino acids. The trim removed 0 bases at V and 5 bases at J, leaving 8 bases unmatched. The DNA of the CDR3 is TGTGCCAGCAGCTTAGCCGGGACAGGTAGCTGGACTGAAGCTTTCTGT. It encodes CASSLAGTGSWTEAFC.

This clonotype was picked up many times. The genes are TRBV11-2 and TRBJ2-3; 13 positions agree with TRBD2. Unmatched junction bases numbered 4, after V lost 2 bases and J lost 2 bases. CDR3 length equals 17 residues. The germline gives CDR1 SGHAT, CDR2 FQNNGV. CDR3 nucleotide sequence: TGTGCCAGCAGCTTACGGGGGACTAGCGGGGCCACAGATACGCAGTATTTT. Its translation: CASSLRGTSGATDTQYF.

In regard to this clonotype: Being one base from a much bigger clone, this may be a read error. The V and J genes are TRBV28 and TRBJ2-1; D tentatively reads TRBD1 or TRBD2 (5 bases each). The CDR3 covers 18 residues. Trimming took off 3 bases at V and 0 bases at J, with 18 bases between the two ends. Germline assignment: CDR1 MDHEN and CDR2 SYDVKM. The CDR3 protein is CASSFSPWPGSSYNEQFF. The CDR3 nucleotides read TGTGCCAGCAGTTTTTCCCCTTGGCCAGGGAGCTCCTACAATGAGCAGTTCTTC. Based on the CDR3 plus reference TRBV28 and TRBJ2-1, the full variable domain is DVKVTQSSRYLVKRTGEKVFLECVQDMDHENMFWYRQDPGLGLRLIYFSYDVKMKEKGDIPEGYSVSREKKERFSLILESASTNQTSMYLCASSFSPWPGSSYNEQFFGPGTRLTVL.